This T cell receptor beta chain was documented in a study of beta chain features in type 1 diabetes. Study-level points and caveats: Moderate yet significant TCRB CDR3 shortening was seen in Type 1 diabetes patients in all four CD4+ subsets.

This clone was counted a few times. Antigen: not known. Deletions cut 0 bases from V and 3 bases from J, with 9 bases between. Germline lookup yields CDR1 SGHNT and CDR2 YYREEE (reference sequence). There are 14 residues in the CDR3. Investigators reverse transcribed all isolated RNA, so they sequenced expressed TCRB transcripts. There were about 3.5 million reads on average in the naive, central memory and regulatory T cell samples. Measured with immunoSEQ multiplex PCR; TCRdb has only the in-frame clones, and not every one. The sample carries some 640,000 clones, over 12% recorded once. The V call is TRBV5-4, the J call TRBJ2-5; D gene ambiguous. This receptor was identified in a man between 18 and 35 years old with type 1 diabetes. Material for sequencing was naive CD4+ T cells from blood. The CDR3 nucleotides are TGTGCCAGCAGCTTGGGTGGCGCCGAAGAGACCCAGTACTTC. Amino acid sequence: CASSLGGAEETQYF.